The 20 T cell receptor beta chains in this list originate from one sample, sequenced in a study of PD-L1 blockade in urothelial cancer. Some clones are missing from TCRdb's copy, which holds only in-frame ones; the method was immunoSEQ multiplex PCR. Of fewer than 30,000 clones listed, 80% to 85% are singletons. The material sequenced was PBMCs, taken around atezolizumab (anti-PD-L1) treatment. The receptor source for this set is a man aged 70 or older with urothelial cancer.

CDR3 residues: CAWSVRGESSYEQYF. The DNA of the CDR3 is TGTGCCTGGAGTGTCAGGGGGGAGAGCTCCTACGAGCAGTACTTC. This chain connects TRBV30 to TRBJ2-7; maybe TRBD1 (7 bases). The ends were cut back, 0 bases at V and 0 bases at J, with 12 bases in the middle. The CDR3 loop spans 15 amino acids. The germline gives CDR1 GTSNPN, CDR2 SVGIG (reference sequence).

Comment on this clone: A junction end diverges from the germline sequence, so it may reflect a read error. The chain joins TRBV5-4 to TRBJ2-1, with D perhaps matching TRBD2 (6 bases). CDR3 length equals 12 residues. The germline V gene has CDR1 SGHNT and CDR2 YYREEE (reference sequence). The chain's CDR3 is CASSLGLPPGVF. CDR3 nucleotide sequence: TGTGCCAGCAGCTTGGGACTACCGCCGGGGGTCTTC.

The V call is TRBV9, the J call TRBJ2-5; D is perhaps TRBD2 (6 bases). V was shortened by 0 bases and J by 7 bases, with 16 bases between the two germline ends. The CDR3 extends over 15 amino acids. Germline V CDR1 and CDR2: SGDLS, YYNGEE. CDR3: CASSVDGTPSGTQYF. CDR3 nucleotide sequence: TGTGCCAGCAGCGTAGACGGGACTCCAAGCGGGACCCAGTACTTC.

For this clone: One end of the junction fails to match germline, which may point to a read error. The DNA of the CDR3 is TGTGCCAGCAGTTTTGGGGGACAGGGCGCTCCTTTCTTC. Protein sequence: CASSFGGQGAPFF. The chain couples TRBV28 to TRBJ1-2; the match to TRBD1 covers 9 bases. The CDR3 has 13 residues. CDR1 is MDHEN and CDR2 is SYDVKM in the germline V gene.

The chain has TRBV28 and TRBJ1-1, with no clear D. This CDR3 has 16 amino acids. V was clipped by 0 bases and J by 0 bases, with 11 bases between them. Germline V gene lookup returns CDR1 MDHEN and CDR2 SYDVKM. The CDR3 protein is CASSLWDYQMNTEAFF. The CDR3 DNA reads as TGTGCCAGCAGTTTATGGGACTACCAGATGAACACTGAAGCTTTCTTT.

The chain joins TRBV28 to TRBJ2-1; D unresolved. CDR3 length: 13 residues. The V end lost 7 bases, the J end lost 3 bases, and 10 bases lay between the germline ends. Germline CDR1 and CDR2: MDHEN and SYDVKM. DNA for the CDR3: TGTGCCAGCACCTCAGACAACTACAATGAGCAGTTCTTC. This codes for CASTSDNYNEQFF.

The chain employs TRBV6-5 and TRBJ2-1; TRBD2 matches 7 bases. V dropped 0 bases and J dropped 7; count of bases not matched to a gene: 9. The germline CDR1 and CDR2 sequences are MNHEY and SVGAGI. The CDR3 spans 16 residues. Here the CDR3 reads CASSYSGELALNEQFF. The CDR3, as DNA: TGTGCCAGCAGTTACTCGGGTGAACTAGCGTTAAATGAGCAGTTCTTC.

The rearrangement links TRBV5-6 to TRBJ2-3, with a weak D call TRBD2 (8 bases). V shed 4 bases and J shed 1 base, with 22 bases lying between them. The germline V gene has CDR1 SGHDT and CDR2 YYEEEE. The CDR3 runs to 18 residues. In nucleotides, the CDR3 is TGTGCCAGCAGCCTGGACCGACAGGGACTAGTCGGCACAGATACGCAGTATTTT. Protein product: CASSLDRQGLVGTDTQYF.

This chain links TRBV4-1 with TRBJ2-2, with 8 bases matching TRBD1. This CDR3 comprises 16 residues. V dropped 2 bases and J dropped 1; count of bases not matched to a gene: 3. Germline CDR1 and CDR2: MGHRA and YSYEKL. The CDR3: CASSQRTGMNTGELFF. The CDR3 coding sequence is TGCGCCAGCAGCCAACGGACAGGGATGAACACCGGGGAGCTGTTTTTT.

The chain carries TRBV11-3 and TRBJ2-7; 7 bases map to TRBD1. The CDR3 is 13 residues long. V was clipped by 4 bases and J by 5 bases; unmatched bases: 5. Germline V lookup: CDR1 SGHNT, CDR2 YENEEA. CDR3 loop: CASSSTGIDEQYF. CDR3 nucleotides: TGTGCCAGCAGCTCGACAGGGATCGACGAGCAGTACTTC.

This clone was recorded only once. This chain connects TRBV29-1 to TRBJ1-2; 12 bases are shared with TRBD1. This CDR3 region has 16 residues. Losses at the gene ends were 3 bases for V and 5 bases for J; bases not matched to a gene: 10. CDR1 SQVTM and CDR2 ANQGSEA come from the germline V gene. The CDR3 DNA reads TGCAGCGTTGACGCGGGGGGGGGACAGGGGGCTTATGGCTACACCTTC. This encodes CSVDAGGGQGAYGYTF.

CDR3: CSASSGSGQETQYF. The CDR3, as DNA: TGCAGCGCATCTAGCGGGAGCGGGCAAGAGACCCAGTACTTC. The chain has TRBV29-1 and TRBJ2-5, with 10 positions matching TRBD2. The trim removed 7 bases at V and 2 bases at J, leaving 7 bases unmatched. The CDR3 contains 14 residues. In germline, CDR1 is SQVTM, CDR2 ANQGSEA.

The DNA for the CDR3 is TGTGCCAGCAGTTTACCGGGCGGGAGGGAGCAGTACTTC. It yields the protein CASSLPGGREQYF. V gene TRBV27 combines with J gene TRBJ2-7; 8 bases are a match to TRBD2. Germline-derived CDR1 and CDR2 are MNHEY and SMNVEV (reference sequence). This CDR3 has 13 amino acids. V was clipped by 2 bases and J by 7 bases; unmatched bases: 4.

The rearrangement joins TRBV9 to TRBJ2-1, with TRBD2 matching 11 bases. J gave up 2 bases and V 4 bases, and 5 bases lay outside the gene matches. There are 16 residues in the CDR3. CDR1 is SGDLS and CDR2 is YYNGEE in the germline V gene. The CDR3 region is CASSTLSGRAYNEQFF. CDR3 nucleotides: TGTGCCAGCAGCACCCTTAGCGGGAGGGCCTACAATGAGCAGTTCTTC. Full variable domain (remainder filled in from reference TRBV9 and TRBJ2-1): DSGVTQTPKHLITATGQRVTLRCSPRSGDLSVYWYQQSLDQGLQFLIQYYNGEERAKGNILERFSAQQFPDLHSELNLSSLELGDSALYFCASSTLSGRAYNEQFFGPGTRLTVL.

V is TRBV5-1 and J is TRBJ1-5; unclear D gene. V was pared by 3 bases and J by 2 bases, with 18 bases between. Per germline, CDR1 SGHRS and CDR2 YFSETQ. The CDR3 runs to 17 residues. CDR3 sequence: CASSSLPDLSRNQPQHF. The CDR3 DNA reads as TGCGCCAGCAGCTCCCTACCCGATCTGAGCCGCAATCAGCCCCAGCATTTT. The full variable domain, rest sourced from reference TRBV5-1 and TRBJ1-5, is KAGVTQTPRYLIKTRGQQVTLSCSPISGHRSVSWYQQTPGQGLQFLFEYFSETQRNKGNFPGRFSGRQFSNSRSEMNVSTLELGDSALYLCASSSLPDLSRNQPQHFGDGTRLSIL.

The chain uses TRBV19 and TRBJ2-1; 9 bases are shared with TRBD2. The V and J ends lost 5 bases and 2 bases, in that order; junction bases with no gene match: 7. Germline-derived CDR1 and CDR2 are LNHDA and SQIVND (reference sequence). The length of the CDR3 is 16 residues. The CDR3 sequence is CASSRLTSGTYNEQFF. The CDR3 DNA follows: TGTGCCAGTAGTCGACTGACTAGCGGAACCTACAATGAGCAGTTCTTC.

CDR3 amino acids: CASSKFGDTGELFF. For the CDR3, the DNA is TGTGCCAGTAGTAAGTTCGGGGACACCGGGGAGCTGTTTTTT. V gene TRBV19 combines with J gene TRBJ2-2; D is possibly TRBD2 (5 bases). This CDR3 has 14 residues. The V and J ends lost 4 bases and 3 bases respectively, with 9 bases between them. Germline values: CDR1 LNHDA, CDR2 SQIVND (reference sequence).

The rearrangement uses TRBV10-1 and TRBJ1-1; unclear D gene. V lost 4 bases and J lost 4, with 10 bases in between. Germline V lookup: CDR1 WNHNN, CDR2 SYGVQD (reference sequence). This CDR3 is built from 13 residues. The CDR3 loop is CASSVRRGTEAFF. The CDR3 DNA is TGCGCCAGCAGTGTCCGGCGGGGCACTGAAGCTTTCTTT.

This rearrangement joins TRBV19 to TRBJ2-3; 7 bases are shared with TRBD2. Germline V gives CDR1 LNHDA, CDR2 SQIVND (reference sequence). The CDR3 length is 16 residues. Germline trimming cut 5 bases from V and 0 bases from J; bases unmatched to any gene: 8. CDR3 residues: CASSRLAAISTDTQYF. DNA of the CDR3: TGTGCCAGTAGTCGTCTAGCGGCCATTAGCACAGATACGCAGTATTTT.

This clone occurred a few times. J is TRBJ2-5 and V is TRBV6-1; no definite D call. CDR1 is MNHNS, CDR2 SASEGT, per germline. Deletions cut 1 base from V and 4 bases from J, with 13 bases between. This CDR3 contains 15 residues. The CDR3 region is CASSEELRLRETQYF. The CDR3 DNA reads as TGTGCCAGCAGTGAAGAATTGAGGCTTCGAGAGACCCAGTACTTC.